This T cell receptor beta chain was recovered during a study of a mutant IDH1 vaccine in newly diagnosed glioma. Profiling relied on immunoSEQ multiplex PCR, and the TCRdb table lists in-frame clones only, not all of them. The repertoire consists of some 40,000 clones, with approximately 80% occurring once and the leading ten covering roughly 15%. The CDR3 contains 12 residues. V lost 6 bases and J lost 10, with 15 bases in between. CDR1 and CDR2 (germline): MNHEY, SVGAGI. The time point denotes: week 11, during vaccination. Doses comprised 300 ug of mutant IDH1 20-mer peptide each, plus topical imiquimod. Donor tumors were new WHO grade 3 or 4 IDH1-mutant, ATRX-lost astrocytomas. About this clone: As yet, its antigen is unknown.

Sequenced here: peripheral blood mononuclear cells (PBMCs), sampled from a glioma patient whose treatment included an IDH1 peptide vaccine. The sequence was obtained from a woman aged 25 to 45 with glioma. Some clones in this sample may be carry-over from other donors' samples. J is TRBJ1-2 and V is TRBV6-5; maybe TRBD1 (6 bases). The CDR3 coding sequence is TGTGCCAGCAGGGGGACAAGTAGTGTCTACACCTTC. Translating it yields CASRGTSSVYTF.